This entry concerns a single TCR beta chain. Germline CDR1 and CDR2: SEHNR and FQNEAQ (reference sequence). This CDR3 region has 15 residues. Trimming at V came to 6 bases and at J to 5 bases, leaving 8 bases not matched to a gene. TCRdb reprocessed the 5' RACE reads via MiXCR and lists one record per CDR3 protein. The table records about 80,000 distinct CDR3 sequences, over 10% of them present only once. The data were obtained in a study of early T cells in non-severe SARS-CoV-2 infection. Background on the study: Sequencing was performed on bulk RNA from unsorted whole blood, leaving chains unpaired.

The V and J genes are TRBV7-9 and TRBJ2-1; the match to TRBD2 covers 9 bases. Sequencing was performed on whole blood. This TCR was recovered from an adult who was a healthcare worker with PCR-confirmed SARS-CoV-2 infection or an uninfected control (not recorded which). CDR3 protein: CASRPSGKGDNEQFF. The CDR3 nucleotides are TGTGCCAGCAGACCTAGCGGGAAAGGAGACAATGAGCAGTTCTTC.